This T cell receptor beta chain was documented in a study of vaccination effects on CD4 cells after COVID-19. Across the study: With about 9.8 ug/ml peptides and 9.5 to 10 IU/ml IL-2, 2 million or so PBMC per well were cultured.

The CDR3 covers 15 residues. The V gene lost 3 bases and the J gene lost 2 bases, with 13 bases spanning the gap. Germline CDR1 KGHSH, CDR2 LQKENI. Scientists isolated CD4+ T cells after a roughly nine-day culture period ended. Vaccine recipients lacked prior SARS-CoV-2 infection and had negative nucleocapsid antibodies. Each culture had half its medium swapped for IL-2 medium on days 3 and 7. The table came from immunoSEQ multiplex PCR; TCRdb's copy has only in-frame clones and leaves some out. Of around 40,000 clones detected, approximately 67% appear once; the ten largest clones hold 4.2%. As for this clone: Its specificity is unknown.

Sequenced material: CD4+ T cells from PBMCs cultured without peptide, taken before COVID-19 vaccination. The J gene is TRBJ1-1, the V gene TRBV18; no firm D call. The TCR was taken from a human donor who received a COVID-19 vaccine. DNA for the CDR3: TGTGCCAGCTCACCGGGTGTACCTGGTAACACTGAAGCTTTCTTT. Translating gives CASSPGVPGNTEAFF.